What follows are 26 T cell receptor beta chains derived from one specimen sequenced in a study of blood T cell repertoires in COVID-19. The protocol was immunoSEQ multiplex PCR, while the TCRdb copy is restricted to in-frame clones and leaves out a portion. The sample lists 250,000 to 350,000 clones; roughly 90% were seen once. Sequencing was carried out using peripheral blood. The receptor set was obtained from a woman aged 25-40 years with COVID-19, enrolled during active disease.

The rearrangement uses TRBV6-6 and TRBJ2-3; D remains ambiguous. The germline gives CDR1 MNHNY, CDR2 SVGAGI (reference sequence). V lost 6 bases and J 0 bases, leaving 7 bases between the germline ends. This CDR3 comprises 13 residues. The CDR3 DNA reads TGTGCCAGCAGCCTTACTAGCACAGATACGCAGTATTTT. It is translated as CASSLTSTDTQYF.

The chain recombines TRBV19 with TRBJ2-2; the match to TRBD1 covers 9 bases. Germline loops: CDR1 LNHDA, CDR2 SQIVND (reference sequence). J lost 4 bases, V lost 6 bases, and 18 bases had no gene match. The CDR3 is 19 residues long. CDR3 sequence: CASSRDRDLLFSGTGELFF. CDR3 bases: TGTGCCAGTAGCCGGGACAGGGACCTTCTATTCTCGGGCACCGGGGAGCTGTTTTTT.

The CDR3 reads CASSMGRGFVNTEAFF. CDR3 DNA: TGTGCCAGTAGTATGGGGAGGGGTTTTGTGAACACTGAAGCTTTCTTT. The chain couples TRBV19 to TRBJ1-1, with D possibly being TRBD1 (5 bases). The CDR3 is made up of 16 amino acids. V was pared by 3 bases and J by 0 bases, with 14 bases between. The germline CDR1 and CDR2 sequences are LNHDA and SQIVND (reference sequence).

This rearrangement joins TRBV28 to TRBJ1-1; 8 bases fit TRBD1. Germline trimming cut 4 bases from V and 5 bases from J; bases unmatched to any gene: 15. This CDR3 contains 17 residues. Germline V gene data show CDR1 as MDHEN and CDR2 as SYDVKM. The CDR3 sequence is CASSYSAGTGGKTEAFF. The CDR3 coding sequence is TGTGCCAGCAGTTATTCCGCCGGGACAGGAGGAAAAACTGAAGCTTTCTTT.

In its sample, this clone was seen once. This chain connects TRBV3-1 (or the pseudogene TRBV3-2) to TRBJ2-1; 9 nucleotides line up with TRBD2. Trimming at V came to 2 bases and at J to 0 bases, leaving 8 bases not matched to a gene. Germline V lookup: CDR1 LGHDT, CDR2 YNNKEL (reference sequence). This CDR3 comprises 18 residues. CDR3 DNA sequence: TGTGCCAGCAGCCAATTTGCGGGAGGGGGGAGCTCCTACAATGAGCAGTTCTTC. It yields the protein CASSQFAGGGSSYNEQFF.

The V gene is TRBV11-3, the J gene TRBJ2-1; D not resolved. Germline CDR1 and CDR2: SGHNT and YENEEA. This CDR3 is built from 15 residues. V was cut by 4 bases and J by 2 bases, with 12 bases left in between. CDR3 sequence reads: CASSSQEIPYNEQFF. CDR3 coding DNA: TGTGCCAGCAGCTCTCAGGAAATCCCCTACAATGAGCAGTTCTTC.

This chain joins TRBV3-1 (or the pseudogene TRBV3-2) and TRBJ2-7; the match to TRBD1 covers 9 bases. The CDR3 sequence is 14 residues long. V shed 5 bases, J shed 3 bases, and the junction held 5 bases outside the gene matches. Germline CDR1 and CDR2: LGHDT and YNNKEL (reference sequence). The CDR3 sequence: CASSTRTGVYEQYF. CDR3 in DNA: TGTGCCAGCAGCACCCGGACAGGGGTCTACGAGCAGTACTTC.

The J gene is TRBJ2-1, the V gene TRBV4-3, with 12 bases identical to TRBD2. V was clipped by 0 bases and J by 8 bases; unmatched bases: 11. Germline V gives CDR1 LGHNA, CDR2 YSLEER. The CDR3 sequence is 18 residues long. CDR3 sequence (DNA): TGCGCCAGCAGCCAAGATCGGGTGACTAGCGGGAGTGGGGATGAGCAGTTCTTC. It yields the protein CASSQDRVTSGSGDEQFF.

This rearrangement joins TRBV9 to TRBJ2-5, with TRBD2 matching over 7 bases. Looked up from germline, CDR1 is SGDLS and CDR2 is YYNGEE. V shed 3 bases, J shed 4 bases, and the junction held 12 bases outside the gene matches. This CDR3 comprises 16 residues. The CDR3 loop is CASSAKDGGFGETQYF. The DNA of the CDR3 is TGTGCCAGCAGCGCCAAGGACGGGGGGTTTGGAGAGACCCAGTACTTC.

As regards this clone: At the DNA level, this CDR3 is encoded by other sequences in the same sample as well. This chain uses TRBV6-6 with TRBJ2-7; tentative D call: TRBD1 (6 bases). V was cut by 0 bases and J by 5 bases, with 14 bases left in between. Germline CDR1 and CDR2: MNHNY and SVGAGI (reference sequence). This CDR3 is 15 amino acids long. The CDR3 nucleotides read TGTGCCAGCAGTTACTCGATTTCCAGGGGCCACGAGCAGTACTTC. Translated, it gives CASSYSISRGHEQYF.

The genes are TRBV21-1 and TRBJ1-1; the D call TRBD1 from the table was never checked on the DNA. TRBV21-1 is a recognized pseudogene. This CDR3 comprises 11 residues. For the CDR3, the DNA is TGTGCCAGCAGTCGTTGGCCTGAAGCTTTCTTT. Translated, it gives CASSRWPEAFF.

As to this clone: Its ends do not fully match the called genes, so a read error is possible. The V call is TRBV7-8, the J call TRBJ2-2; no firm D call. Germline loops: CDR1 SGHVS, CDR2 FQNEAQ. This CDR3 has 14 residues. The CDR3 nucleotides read TGTGCCAGCAGCTTAGTAGGTAGCACCGAGGAGCTGTTTTTT. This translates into CASSLVGSTEELFF.

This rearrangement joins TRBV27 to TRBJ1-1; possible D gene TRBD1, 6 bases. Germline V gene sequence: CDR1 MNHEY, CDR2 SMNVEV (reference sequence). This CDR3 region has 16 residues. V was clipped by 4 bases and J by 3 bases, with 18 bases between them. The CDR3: CASSSIPTGRDTEAFF. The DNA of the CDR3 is TGTGCCAGCAGTTCTATCCCGACAGGTAGGGACACTGAAGCTTTCTTT.

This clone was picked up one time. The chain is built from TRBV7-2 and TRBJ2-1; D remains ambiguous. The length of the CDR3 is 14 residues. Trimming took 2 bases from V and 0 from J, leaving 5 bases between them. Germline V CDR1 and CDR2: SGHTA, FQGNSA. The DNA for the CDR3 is TGTGCCAGCAGCTTAACGGTCTCCTACAATGAGCAGTTCTTC. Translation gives CASSLTVSYNEQFF.

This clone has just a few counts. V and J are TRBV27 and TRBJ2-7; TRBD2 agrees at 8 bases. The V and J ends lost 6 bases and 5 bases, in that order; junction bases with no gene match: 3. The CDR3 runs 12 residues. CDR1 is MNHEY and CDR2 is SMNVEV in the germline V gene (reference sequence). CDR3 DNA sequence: TGTGCCAGCAGGGGACTAGTCCACGAGCAGTACTTC. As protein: CASRGLVHEQYF.

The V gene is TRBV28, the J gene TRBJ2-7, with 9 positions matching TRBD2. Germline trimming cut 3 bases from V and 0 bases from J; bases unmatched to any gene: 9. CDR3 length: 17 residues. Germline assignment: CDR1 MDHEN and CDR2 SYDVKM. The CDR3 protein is CASSFGASGVSSYEQYF. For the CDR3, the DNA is TGTGCCAGCAGTTTTGGGGCTAGCGGGGTCAGCTCCTACGAGCAGTACTTC.

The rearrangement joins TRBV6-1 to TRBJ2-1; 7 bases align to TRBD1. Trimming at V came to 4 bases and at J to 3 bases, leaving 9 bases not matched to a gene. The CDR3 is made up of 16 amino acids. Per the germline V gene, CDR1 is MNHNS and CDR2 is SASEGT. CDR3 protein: CASSARIRGNYNEQFF. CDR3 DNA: TGTGCCAGCAGTGCAAGGATCAGGGGGAACTACAATGAGCAGTTCTTC.

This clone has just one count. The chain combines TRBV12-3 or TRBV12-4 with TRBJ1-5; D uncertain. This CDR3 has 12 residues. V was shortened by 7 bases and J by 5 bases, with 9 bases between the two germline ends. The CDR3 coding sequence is TGTGCCAGCACCTTACACGATCAGCCCCAGCATTTT. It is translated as CASTLHDQPQHF.

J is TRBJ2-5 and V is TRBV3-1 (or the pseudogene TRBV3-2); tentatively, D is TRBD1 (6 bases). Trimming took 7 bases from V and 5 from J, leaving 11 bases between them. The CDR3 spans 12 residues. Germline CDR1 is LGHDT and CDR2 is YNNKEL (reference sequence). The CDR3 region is CASTGVSETQYF. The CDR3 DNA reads TGTGCCAGCACAGGGGTGTCGGAGACCCAGTACTTC.

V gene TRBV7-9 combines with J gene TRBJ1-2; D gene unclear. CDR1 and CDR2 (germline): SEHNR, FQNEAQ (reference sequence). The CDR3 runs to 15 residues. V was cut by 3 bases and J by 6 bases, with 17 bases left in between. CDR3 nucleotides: TGTGCCAGCAGCTTGACGTCCGACGGCGGTAATGGCTACACCTTC. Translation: CASSLTSDGGNGYTF.

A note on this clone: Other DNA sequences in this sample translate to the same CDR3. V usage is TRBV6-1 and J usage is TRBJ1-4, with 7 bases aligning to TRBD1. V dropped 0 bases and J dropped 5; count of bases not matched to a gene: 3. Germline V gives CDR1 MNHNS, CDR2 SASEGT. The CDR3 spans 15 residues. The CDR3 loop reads CASSEAQGGNEKLFF. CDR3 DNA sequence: TGTGCCAGCAGTGAAGCGCAAGGGGGCAATGAAAAACTGTTTTTT.

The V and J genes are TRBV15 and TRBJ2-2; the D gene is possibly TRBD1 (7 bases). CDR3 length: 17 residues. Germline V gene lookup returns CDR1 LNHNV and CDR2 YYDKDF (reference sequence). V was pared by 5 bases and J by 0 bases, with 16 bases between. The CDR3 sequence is CATSATRQGANTGELFF. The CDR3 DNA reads TGTGCCACCAGCGCGACTAGACAGGGAGCGAACACCGGGGAGCTGTTTTTT.

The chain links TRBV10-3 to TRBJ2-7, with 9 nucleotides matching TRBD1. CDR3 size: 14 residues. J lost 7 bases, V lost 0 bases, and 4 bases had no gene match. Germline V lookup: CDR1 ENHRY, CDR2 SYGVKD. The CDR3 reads CAISESGTGLEQYF. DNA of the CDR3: TGTGCCATCAGTGAGTCGGGGACAGGGCTGGAGCAGTACTTC.

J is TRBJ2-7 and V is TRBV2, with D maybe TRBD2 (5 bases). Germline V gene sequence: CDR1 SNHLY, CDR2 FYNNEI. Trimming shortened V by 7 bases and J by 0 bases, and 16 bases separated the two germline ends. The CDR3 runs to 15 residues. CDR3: CASKGEGGPSYEQYF. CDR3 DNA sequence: TGTGCCAGCAAGGGCGAAGGCGGGCCCTCCTACGAGCAGTACTTC.

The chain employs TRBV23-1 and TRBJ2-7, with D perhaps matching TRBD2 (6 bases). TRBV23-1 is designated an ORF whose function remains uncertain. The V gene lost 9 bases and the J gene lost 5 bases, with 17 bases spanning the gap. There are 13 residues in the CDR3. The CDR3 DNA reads TGCGCCAGTCCGGGACTCTCCCCCCACGAGCAGTACTTC. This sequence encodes CASPGLSPHEQYF.

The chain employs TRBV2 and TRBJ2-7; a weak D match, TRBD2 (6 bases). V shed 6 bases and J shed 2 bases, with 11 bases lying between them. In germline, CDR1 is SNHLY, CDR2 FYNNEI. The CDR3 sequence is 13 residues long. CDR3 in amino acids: CASSGGRTYEQYF. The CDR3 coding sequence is TGTGCCAGCAGCGGGGGTAGGACCTACGAGCAGTACTTC.